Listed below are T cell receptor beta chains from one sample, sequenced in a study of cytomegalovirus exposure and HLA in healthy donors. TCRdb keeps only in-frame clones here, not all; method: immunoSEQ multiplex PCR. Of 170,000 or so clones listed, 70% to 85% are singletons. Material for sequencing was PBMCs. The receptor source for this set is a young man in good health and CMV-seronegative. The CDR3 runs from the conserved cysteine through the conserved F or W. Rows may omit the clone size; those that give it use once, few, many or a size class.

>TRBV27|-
CASRPGGRHYEQYF
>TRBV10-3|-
CAISEGATGNSPLHF
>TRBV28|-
CASSLPVAGFGYGYTF
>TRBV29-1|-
CSVTNRDGEKLFF
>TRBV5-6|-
CASTPDPAMESYEQYF
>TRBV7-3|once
CASSLGARDEQFF
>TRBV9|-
CASSAAGTGLYEQYF
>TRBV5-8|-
CASSPWDRGRDTQYF
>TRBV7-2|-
CASSSYARGSYNEQFF
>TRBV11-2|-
CASSLDAPGEYYEQYF
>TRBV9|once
CASSVGLTGGEKLFF
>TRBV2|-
CAIPMRDRVYEQYF
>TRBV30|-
CAWSVQGTRYNEQFF
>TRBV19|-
CASSWAGMNTEAFF
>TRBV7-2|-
CASSSGTLSNQPQHF
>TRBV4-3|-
CASSQWRGEKLFF
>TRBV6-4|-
CASPSKGLNTEAFF
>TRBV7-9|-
CASSLSRTGPNEQFF
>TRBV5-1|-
CASSLAAGHGNTIYF
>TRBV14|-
CASSQRGGGVETQYF
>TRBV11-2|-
CASSLGTGDGNEQFF
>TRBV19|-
CASRFLGGTEAFF
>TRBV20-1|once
CSARDLDEQFF
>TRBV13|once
CASSPLLAGPDTEAFF
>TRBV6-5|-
CASSYGGAGDEQFF